This T cell receptor beta chain was captured by sequencing in a study of shared clonotypes between healthy human individuals. Trimming cost V 8 bases and J 6 bases; bases outside gene matches: 5. In germline, CDR1 is KGHSH, CDR2 LQKENI. The CDR3 has 13 residues. Overall study results and limits: It was the few donors that limited the genetic and exposure-history diversity represented.

Measured with immunoSEQ multiplex PCR; TCRdb has only the in-frame clones, and not every one. The repertoire has millions of clones, over 90% of them found once; the top ten carry around 0.4%. As for this clone: The antigen is undetermined.

Source material: naive CD4+ T cells from PBMCs. Documented subset: CD45RA+ positively selected. The rearrangement joins TRBV18 to TRBJ1-5; TRBD1 aligns across 9 bases. The clonotype originates from a man in his late teens or twenties in good health. Some clones in this sample may be carry-over from other donors' samples. The CDR3 protein is CASVQGAGQPQHF. CDR3 nucleotides: TGTGCCAGCGTACAGGGGGCAGGTCAGCCCCAGCATTTT.